The clone carrying this TCR beta chain was recorded only once. Sequencing used immunoSEQ multiplex PCR; TCRdb keeps in-frame clones, though not all of them. The sample yields 75,000 to 90,000 clones, approximately 87% seen once. This sample is drawn from a study of OX40 agonist ivuxolimab in advanced cancers. The V gene's germline CDR1 is MNHEY and CDR2 SVGAGI. The CDR3 contains 12 residues. The ends lost 5 bases at V and 13 bases at J; junction bases unmatched: 6. V gene TRBV6-5 combines with J gene TRBJ2-1, with 9 bases identical to TRBD2. Source: CD4+ or CD8+ T cells sorted from blood, taken in a trial of the OX40 agonist ivuxolimab. The receptor was derived from an adult with an advanced solid tumor such as melanoma, head and neck, liver or kidney cancer. DNA for the CDR3: TGTGCCAGCAGTGCAGCTAGCGGGGCCCAGTTCTTC. Amino acid sequence: CASSAASGAQFF.